This passage covers 7 T cell receptor beta chains from one sample sequenced in a study of glioma-infiltrating T cells (dated by TCRdb to the mid-2010s). Sequenced using an Illumina MiSeq. TCR alpha and beta CDR3 regions were amplified with the iRepertoire nested amplicon-rescue multiplex PCR (arm-PCR) platform from RNA. TCRdb reprocessed the public reads (quality trimming at Q25 with fastp, clone calling with MiXCR) and kept in-frame beta chains. One record per CDR3 amino acid sequence lists the most common genes and DNA. This sample holds over 140,000 distinct CDR3 sequences; about two fifths were observed only once. In total, the top ten clones hold about 18% of the sample. Sequenced material: glioma tissue, nonneoplastic brain tissue, or PBMCs (not recorded which). These TCRs come from a human donor with low-grade glioma or glioblastoma, undergoing nonglioma brain surgery, or in good health (not recorded which).

The gene calls are TRBV20-1 and TRBJ2-7; unclear D gene. The germline V gene has CDR1 DFQATT and CDR2 SNEGSKA (reference sequence). V lost 2 bases, J lost 2 bases, and 4 bases lay in between. CDR3 size: 11 residues. CDR3 residues: CSARPTYEQYF. The CDR3 coding sequence is TGCAGTGCTAGACCCACCTACGAGCAGTACTTC.

This clonotype was seen repeatedly, ten times or more. The chain uses TRBV6-1 and TRBJ1-2; the D is unclear. V was pared by 0 bases and J by 7 bases, with 6 bases between. CDR1 is MNHNS and CDR2 is SASEGT in the germline V gene. The CDR3 covers 12 residues. CDR3 nucleotide sequence: TGTGCCAGCAGTGAAGCGGGAACTGGCTACACCTTC. Protein: CASSEAGTGYTF.

This clonotype was observed a handful of times. J is TRBJ1-6 and V is TRBV20-1; a weak D match, TRBD1 (6 bases). The CDR3 covers 17 residues. V lost 1 base, J lost 6 bases, and 19 bases lay in between. Germline CDR1 reads DFQATT; CDR2 reads SNEGSKA (reference sequence). CDR3 protein: CSARASGRGIINSPLHF. The CDR3 nucleotides are TGCAGTGCTAGAGCGTCAGGCAGGGGCATTATTAATTCACCCCTCCACTTT.

The chain is built from TRBV6-2 or TRBV6-3 and TRBJ1-1; tentatively, D is TRBD1 (6 bases). The CDR3 has 13 amino acids. V was cut by 7 bases and J by 1 base, with 10 bases left in between. The germline V gene encodes CDR1 MNHEY and CDR2 SVGEGT. DNA for the CDR3: TGTGCCAGCACGCGGGGGCGGAACACTGAAGCTTTCTTT. It codes for CASTRGRNTEAFF.

This sequence joins TRBV7-9 and TRBJ2-3; D is perhaps TRBD2 (5 bases). The CDR3 is 15 residues long. Germline V gene sequence: CDR1 SEHNR, CDR2 FQNEAQ (reference sequence). V was shortened by 1 base and J by 5 bases, with 13 bases between the two germline ends. The CDR3 sequence is CASSLGTGNEDTQYF. The DNA of the CDR3 is TGTGCCAGCAGCTTAGGGACGGGGAATGAAGATACGCAGTATTTT.

The chain has TRBV12-3 or TRBV12-4 and TRBJ1-2, with TRBD1 matching 7 bases. After removal of 1 base from V and 8 bases from J, the junction contained 7 bases not matched to a gene. This CDR3 spans 14 amino acids. The DNA of the CDR3 is TGTGCCAGCAGTTTAGATAGGAGGGGGCGAGGCTACACCTTC. It translates to CASSLDRRGRGYTF.

The chain recombines TRBV24-1 with TRBJ2-5; D possibly corresponds to TRBD2 (6 bases). CDR1 and CDR2 from the germline V gene are KGHDR and SFDVKD. This CDR3 contains 13 residues. The V end was cut by 6 bases, the J end by 4 bases, with 11 bases between. For the CDR3, the DNA is TGTGCCACCAGTAGTCTGGGAGGAGAGACCCAGTACTTC. Translated: CATSSLGGETQYF.